The T cell receptor (beta chain) described here comes from a study of T cells after yellow fever vaccination. Across the study: Fractions with few cells were prepared using SMART-Seq v4 Ultra Low Input. Study-level points and caveats: Post-booster repertoires contained most primary-vaccination clones again (roughly 97% CD4, about 90% CD8).

Synthesis of TCR cDNA relied on 5'RACE template switching, which attached a universal primer site and UMIs. TCRdb analysed the 5' RACE reads with MiXCR anew, one entry per CDR3 protein. This repertoire shows a few hundred thousand distinct CDR3 sequences, 6% to 7.5% found once; its top ten account for around 0.9%. V was clipped by 7 bases and J by 6 bases, with 10 bases between them. CDR1 SQVTM and CDR2 ANQGSEA come from the germline V gene. This CDR3 has 11 residues. With regard to this clonotype: Its specificity is not known.

The chain couples TRBV29-1 to TRBJ2-1; D not resolved. Sequenced here: CD4+ T cells sorted from PBMCs, sampled 15 days after the yellow fever booster vaccination. The TCR originated in a man younger than 40 who received the YFV17D yellow fever vaccine. The CDR3 region has the DNA TGCAGCGAAGGCTTTGCCAATGAGCAGTTCTTC. This codes for CSEGFANEQFF.